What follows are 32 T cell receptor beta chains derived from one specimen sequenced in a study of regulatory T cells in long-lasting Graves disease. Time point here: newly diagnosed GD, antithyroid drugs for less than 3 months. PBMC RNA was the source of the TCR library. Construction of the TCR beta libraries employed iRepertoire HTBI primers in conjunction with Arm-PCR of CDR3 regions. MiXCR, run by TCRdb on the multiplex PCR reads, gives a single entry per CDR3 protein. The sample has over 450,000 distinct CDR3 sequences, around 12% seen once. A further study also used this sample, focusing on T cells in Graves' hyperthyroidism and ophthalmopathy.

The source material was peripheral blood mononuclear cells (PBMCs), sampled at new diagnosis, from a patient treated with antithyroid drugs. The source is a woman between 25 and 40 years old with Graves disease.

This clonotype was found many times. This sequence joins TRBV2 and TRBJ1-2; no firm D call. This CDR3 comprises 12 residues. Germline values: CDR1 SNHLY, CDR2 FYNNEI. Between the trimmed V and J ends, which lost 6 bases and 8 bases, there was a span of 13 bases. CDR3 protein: CASSLLSGGYTF. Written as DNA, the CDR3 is TGTGCCAGCAGCCTTCTTAGTGGAGGCTACACCTTC.

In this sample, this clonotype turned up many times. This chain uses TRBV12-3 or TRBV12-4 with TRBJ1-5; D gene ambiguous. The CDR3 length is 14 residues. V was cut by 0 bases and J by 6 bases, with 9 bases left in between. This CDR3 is CASSLAHGVQPQHF. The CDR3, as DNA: TGTGCCAGCAGTTTAGCGCACGGGGTTCAGCCCCAGCATTTT.

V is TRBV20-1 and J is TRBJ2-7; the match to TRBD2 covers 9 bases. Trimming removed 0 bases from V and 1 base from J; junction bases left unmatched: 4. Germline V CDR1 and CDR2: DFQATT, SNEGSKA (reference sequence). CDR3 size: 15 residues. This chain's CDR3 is CSARDRLAGSYEQYF. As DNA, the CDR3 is TGCAGTGCTAGAGATCGTCTAGCGGGATCCTACGAGCAGTACTTC.

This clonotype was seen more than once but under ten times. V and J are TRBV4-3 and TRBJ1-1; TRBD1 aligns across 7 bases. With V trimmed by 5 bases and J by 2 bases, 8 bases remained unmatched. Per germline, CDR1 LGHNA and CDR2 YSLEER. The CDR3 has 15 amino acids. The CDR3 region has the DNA TGCGCCAGCAGCGACAGGGATGGGGGCAACACTGAAGCTTTCTTT. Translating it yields CASSDRDGGNTEAFF.

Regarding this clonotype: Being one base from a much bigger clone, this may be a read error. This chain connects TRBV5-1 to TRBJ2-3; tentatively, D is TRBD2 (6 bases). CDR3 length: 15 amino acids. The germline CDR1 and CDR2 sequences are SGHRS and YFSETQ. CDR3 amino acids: CANSLGMGGGDTQYF. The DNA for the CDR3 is TGCGCCAACAGCTTGGGAATGGGAGGTGGAGATACGCAGTATTTT. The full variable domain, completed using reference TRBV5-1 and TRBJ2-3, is KAGVTQTPRYLIKTRGQQVTLSCSPISGHRSVSWYQQTPGQGLQFLFEYFSETQRNKGNFPGRFSGRQFSNSRSEMNVSTLELGDSALYLCANSLGMGGGDTQYFGPGTRLTVL.

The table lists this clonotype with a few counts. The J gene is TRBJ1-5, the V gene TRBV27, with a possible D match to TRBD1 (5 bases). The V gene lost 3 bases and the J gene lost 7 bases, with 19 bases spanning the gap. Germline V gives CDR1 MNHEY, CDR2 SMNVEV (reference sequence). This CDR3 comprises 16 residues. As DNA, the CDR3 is TGTGCCAGCAGTTTTAACGGGGATCTAGGGGACCAGCCCCAGCATTTT. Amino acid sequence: CASSFNGDLGDQPQHF.

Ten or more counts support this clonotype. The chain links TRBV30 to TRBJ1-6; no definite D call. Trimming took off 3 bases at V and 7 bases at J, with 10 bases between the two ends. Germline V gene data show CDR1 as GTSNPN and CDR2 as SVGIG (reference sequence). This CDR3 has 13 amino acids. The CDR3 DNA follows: TGTGCCTGGAGGGATACAAAGAATTCACCCCTCCACTTT. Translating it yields CAWRDTKNSPLHF.

The CDR3 sequence: CSARGLWADTQYF. In DNA, the CDR3 is TGCAGTGCTCGGGGACTTTGGGCAGATACGCAGTATTTT. J is TRBJ2-3 and V is TRBV20-1; TRBD2 might be the D (6 bases). Deletions cut 5 bases from V and 4 bases from J, with 13 bases between. Germline V gives CDR1 DFQATT, CDR2 SNEGSKA (reference sequence). CDR3 length equals 13 residues.

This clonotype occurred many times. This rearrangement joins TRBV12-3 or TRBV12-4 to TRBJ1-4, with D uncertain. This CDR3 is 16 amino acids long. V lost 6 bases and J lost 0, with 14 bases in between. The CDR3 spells CASSLKGGPTNEKLFF. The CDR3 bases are TGTGCCAGCAGCCTCAAAGGTGGACCAACTAATGAAAAACTGTTTTTT.

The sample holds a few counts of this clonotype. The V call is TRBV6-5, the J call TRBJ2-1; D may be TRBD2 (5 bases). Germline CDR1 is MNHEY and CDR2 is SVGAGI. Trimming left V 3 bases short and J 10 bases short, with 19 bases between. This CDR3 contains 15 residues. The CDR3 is CASSYRGLAVVEQFF. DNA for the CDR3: TGTGCCAGCAGTTATAGAGGACTGGCCGTAGTAGAGCAGTTCTTC.

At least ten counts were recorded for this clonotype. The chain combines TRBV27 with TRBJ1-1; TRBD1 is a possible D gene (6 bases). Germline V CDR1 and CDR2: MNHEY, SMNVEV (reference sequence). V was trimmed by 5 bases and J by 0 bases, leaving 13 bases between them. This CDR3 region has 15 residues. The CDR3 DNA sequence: TGTGCCAGCAGTAAGGGACACCCCTTGAACACTGAAGCTTTCTTT. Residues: CASSKGHPLNTEAFF.

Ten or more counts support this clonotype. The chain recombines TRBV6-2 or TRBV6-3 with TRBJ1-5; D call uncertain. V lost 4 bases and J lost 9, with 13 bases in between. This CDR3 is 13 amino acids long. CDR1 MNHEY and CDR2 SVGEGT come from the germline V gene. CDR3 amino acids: CASSSRGFGPQHF. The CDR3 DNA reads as TGTGCCAGCAGTTCCCGGGGTTTTGGGCCCCAGCATTTT.

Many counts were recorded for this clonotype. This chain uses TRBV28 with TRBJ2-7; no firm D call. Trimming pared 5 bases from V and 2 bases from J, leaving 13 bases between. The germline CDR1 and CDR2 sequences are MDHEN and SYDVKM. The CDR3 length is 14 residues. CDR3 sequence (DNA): TGTGCCAGCAGTCCCCAGTTCGACCCCTACGAGCAGTACTTC. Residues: CASSPQFDPYEQYF. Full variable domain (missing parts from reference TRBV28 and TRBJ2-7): DVKVTQSSRYLVKRTGEKVFLECVQDMDHENMFWYRQDPGLGLRLIYFSYDVKMKEKGDIPEGYSVSREKKERFSLILESASTNQTSMYLCASSPQFDPYEQYFGPGTRLTVT.

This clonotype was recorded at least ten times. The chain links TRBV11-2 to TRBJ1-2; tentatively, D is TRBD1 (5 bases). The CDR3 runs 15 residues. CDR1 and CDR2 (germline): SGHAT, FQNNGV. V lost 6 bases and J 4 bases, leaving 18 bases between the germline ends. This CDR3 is CASRRYPMRGYGYTF. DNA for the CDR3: TGTGCCAGCAGACGGTACCCGATGAGGGGCTATGGCTACACCTTC.

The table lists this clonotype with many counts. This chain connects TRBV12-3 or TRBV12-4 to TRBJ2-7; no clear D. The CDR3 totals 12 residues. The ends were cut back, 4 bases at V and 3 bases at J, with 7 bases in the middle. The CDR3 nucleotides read TGTGCCAGCAGTTCCGACCTCTACGAGCAGTACTTC. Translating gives CASSSDLYEQYF.

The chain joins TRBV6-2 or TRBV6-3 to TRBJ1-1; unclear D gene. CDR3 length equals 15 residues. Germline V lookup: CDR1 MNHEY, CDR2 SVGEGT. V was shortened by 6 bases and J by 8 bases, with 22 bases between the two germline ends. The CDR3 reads CASRTLEARAREAFF. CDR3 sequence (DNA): TGTGCCAGCAGAACTCTGGAAGCCCGAGCCAGGGAAGCTTTCTTT.

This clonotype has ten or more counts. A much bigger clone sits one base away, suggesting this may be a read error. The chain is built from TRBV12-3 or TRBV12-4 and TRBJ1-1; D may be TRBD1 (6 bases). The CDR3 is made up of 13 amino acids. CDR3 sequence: CASSPQGRTEASF. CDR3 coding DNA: TGTGCCAGCAGTCCACAGGGTCGTACTGAAGCTTCCTTT.

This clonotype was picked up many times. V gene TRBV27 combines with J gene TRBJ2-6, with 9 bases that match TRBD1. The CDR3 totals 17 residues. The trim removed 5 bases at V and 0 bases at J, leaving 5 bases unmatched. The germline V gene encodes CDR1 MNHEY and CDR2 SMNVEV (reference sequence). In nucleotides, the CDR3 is TGTGCCAGCAGTGCCGGGACAGGGCGCTCTGGGGCCAACGTCCTGACTTTC. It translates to CASSAGTGRSGANVLTF.

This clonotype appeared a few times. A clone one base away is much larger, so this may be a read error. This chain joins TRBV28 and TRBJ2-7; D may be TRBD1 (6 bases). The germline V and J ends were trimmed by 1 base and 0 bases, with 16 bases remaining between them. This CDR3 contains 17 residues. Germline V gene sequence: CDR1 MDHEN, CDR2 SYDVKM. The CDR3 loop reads CASSLLGTDRRSYEQYF. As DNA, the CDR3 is TGTGCCAGCAGTTTATTGGGCACAGACAGGCGCTCCTACGAGCAGTACTTC.

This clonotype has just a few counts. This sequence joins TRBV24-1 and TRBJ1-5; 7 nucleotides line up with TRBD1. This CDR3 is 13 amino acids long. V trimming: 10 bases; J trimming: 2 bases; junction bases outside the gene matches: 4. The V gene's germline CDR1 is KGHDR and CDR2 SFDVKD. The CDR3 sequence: CATGTAGNQPQHF. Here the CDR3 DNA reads TGTGCCACTGGGACAGCCGGCAATCAGCCCCAGCATTTT.

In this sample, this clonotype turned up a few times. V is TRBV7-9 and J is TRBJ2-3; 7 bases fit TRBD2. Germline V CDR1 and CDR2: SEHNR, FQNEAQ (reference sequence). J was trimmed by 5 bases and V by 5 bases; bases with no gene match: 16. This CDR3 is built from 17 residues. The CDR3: CASSPPGDYSQQDTQYF. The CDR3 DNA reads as TGTGCCAGCAGCCCTCCCGGGGACTACAGTCAACAAGATACGCAGTATTTT.

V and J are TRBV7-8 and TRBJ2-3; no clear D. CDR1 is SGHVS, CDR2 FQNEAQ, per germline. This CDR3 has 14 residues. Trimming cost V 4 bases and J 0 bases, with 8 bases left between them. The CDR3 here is CASSSRSSTDTQYF. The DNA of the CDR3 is TGTGCCAGCAGCTCTCGTAGTAGCACAGATACGCAGTATTTT.

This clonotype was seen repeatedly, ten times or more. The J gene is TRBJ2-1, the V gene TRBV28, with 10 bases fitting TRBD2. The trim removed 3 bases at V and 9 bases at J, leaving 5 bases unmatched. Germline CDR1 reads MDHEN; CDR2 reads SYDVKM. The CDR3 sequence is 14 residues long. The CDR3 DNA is TGTGCCAGCAGTTTTTGGCCTAGCGGGAGTGAGCAGTTCTTC. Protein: CASSFWPSGSEQFF.

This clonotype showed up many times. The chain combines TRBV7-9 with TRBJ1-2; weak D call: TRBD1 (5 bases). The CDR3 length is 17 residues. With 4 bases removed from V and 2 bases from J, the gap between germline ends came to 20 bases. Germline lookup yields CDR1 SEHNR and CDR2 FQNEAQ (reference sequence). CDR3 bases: TGTGCCAGCAGCTCCACATCTGGACATACTTCGAACTATGGCTACACCTTC. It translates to CASSSTSGHTSNYGYTF.

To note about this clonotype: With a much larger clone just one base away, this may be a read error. This CDR3 is CASSPPGTSGRYPYNEQFF. The CDR3 coding sequence is TGTGCCAGCAGCCCACCCGGGACTAGCGGGAGATACCCCTACAATGAGCAGTTCTTC. This chain links TRBV7-2 with TRBJ2-1; 14 nucleotides line up with TRBD2. Germline V gene lookup returns CDR1 SGHTA and CDR2 FQGNSA. There are 19 residues in the CDR3. J gave up 2 bases and V 5 bases, and 11 bases lay outside the gene matches.

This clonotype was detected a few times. As DNA, the CDR3 is TGTGCCAGCAGTTACCGACAGGGAACTCAGCCCCAGCATTTT. Translation: CASSYRQGTQPQHF. J is TRBJ1-5 and V is TRBV6-5; TRBD1 matches 7 bases. J lost 6 bases, V lost 2 bases, and 4 bases had no gene match. The CDR3 is made up of 14 amino acids. Germline V gives CDR1 MNHEY, CDR2 SVGAGI.

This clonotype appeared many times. The DNA of the CDR3 is TGTGCCAGCAGTGCCCCATTAACCGGGACTTTCTACAATGAGCAGTTCTTC. This translates into CASSAPLTGTFYNEQFF. The chain links TRBV28 to TRBJ2-1; weak D call: TRBD2 (6 bases). This CDR3 contains 17 residues. Germline CDR1 MDHEN, CDR2 SYDVKM. V was clipped by 5 bases and J by 3 bases, with 20 bases between them.

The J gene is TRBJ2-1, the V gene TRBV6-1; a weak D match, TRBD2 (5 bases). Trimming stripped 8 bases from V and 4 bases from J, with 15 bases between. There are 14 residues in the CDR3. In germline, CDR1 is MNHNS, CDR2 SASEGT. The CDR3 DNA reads TGTGCCAGCGAGAGGGCTGGCTTTTACAATGAGCAGTTCTTC. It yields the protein CASERAGFYNEQFF.

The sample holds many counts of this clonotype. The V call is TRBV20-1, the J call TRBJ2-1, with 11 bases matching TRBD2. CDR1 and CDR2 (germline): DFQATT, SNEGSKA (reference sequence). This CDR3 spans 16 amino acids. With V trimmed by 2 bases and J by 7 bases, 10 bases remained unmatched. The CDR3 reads CSARQQLAGADNEQFF. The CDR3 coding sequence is TGCAGTGCTAGACAACAACTAGCGGGAGCTGATAATGAGCAGTTCTTC.

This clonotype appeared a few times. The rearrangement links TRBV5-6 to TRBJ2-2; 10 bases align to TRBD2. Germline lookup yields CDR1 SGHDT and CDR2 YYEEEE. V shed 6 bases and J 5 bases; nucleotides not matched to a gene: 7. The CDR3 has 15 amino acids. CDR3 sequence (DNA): TGTGCCAGCATCCCTAGCGGGAGACGAACCGGGGAGCTGTTTTTT. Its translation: CASIPSGRRTGELFF.

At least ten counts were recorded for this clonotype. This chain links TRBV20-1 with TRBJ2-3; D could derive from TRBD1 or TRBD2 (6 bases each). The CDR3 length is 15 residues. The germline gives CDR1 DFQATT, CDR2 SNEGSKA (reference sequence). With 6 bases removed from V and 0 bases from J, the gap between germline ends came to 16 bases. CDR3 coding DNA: TGCAGTGCGGAAGATATAGGGGGGAGCACAGATACGCAGTATTTT. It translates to CSAEDIGGSTDTQYF.

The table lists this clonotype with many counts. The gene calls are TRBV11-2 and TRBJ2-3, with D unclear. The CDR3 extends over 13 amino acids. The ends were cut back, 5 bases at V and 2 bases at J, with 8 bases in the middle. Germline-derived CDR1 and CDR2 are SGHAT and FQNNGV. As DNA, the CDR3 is TGTGCCAGCAGCCCGGAGTTCACAGATACGCAGTATTTT. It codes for CASSPEFTDTQYF.